Shown below are 20 T cell receptor beta chains from a single sample sequenced in a study of T-cell reconstitution after alpha-beta-depleted transplantation in children (dated by TCRdb to 2016 to 2018). The library was produced with PCR. Sequencing was carried out with an Illumina HiSeq 2500. To normalize quantification of the TCRbeta repertoire, the TCR libraries were built with molecular barcoding that relied on unique molecular identifiers. TCRdb ran its own pipeline on the public reads, namely fastp trimming at Q25 and MiXCR clone calling, and kept in-frame beta chains. Identical CDR3 protein sequences are pooled into one entry, listed with their most common genes and DNA. The table for this sample lists over 150,000 distinct CDR3 sequences; roughly 15% of them were counted only once. Of the sample, less than 15% is held by the ten largest clones. The input for sequencing was PBMCs from the stem cell graft donor, taken from the stem cell graft. The receptors derive from a human donor who donated a stem cell graft to a child with acute lymphoblastic leukemia.

This clonotype was found a few times. The chain recombines TRBV10-3 with TRBJ1-2, with D possibly TRBD1 on 5 matching bases. The ends were cut back, 5 bases at V and 3 bases at J, with 13 bases in the middle. CDR1 is ENHRY, CDR2 SYGVKD, per germline. This CDR3 has 14 residues. The CDR3 DNA follows: TGTGCCATCAGTACCCGAGGGGAAGACTATGGCTACACCTTC. This translates into CAISTRGEDYGYTF.

This clonotype was counted ten times or more. The chain is built from TRBV20-1 and TRBJ2-7; tentatively, D is TRBD1 (6 bases). The germline V gene has CDR1 DFQATT and CDR2 SNEGSKA (reference sequence). The CDR3 consists of 12 residues. V dropped 3 bases and J dropped 3 bases, with 9 bases sitting between them. As DNA, the CDR3 is TGCAGTGCTAGCAGGGGTGGCTACGAGCAGTACTTC. Its protein is CSASRGGYEQYF.

This clonotype was recorded at least ten times. The gene calls are TRBV7-9 and TRBJ2-2, with D perhaps matching TRBD2 (6 bases). CDR3 size: 16 residues. With 1 base removed from V and 6 bases from J, the gap between germline ends came to 15 bases. Germline lookup yields CDR1 SEHNR and CDR2 FQNEAQ (reference sequence). CDR3 in DNA: TGTGCCAGCAGCTTAGTAGGCGGGATGCAGGCCGGGGAGCTGTTTTTT. Translating it yields CASSLVGGMQAGELFF.

This clonotype was detected ten times or more. The chain links TRBV4-2 to TRBJ1-5; D is uncertain. Deletions cut 4 bases from V and 3 bases from J, with 13 bases between. Germline CDR1 LGHNA, CDR2 YNFKEQ. The CDR3 has 15 residues. CDR3 bases: TGTGCCAGCAGCCCCGGACTCCCAACCAATCAGCCCCAGCATTTT. Its translation is CASSPGLPTNQPQHF.

This clonotype has more than one count but fewer than ten. The V and J genes are TRBV20-1 and TRBJ2-3, with D unclear. The germline V gene encodes CDR1 DFQATT and CDR2 SNEGSKA (reference sequence). The CDR3 totals 12 residues. V dropped 0 bases and J dropped 6 bases, with 7 bases sitting between them. CDR3 loop: CSARDQWDTQYF. As DNA, the CDR3 is TGCAGTGCTAGAGATCAATGGGATACGCAGTATTTT.

This clonotype was counted at least ten times. CDR3 in amino acids: CSTGGPNTEAFF. CDR3 bases: TGCAGTACTGGGGGGCCGAACACTGAAGCTTTCTTT. This chain connects TRBV29-1 to TRBJ1-1; TRBD1 is a possible D gene (6 bases). Per germline, CDR1 SQVTM and CDR2 ANQGSEA. CDR3 length: 12 amino acids.

This clonotype was observed at least ten times. The chain joins TRBV5-1 to TRBJ1-1; unclear D gene. Germline V lookup: CDR1 SGHRS, CDR2 YFSETQ. CDR3 length: 14 amino acids. The V and J ends lost 1 base and 3 bases respectively, with 10 bases between them. The CDR3 here is CASSLFAGHTEAFF. In DNA, the CDR3 is TGCGCCAGCAGCTTGTTCGCGGGTCACACTGAAGCTTTCTTT.

The chain has TRBV7-9 and TRBJ2-1; D gene unclear. The CDR3 length is 15 residues. Deletions cut 6 bases from V and 7 bases from J, with 19 bases between. Germline-derived CDR1 and CDR2 are SEHNR and FQNEAQ (reference sequence). The CDR3 sequence is CASRYGPTRTNEQFF. DNA for the CDR3: TGTGCCAGCAGGTACGGCCCTACTCGGACGAATGAGCAGTTCTTC.

This sequence joins TRBV5-1 and TRBJ2-5; 7 bases map to TRBD2. The CDR3 covers 18 residues. V dropped 1 base and J dropped 1; count of bases not matched to a gene: 13. Germline values: CDR1 SGHRS, CDR2 YFSETQ. The CDR3 nucleotides read TGCGCCAGCAGCTTGTATGGAGCTGGAGCGGGACTCCAAGAGACCCAGTACTTC. It codes for CASSLYGAGAGLQETQYF.

V is TRBV18 and J is TRBJ2-1; the D is unclear. The CDR3 sequence is 14 residues long. V lost 2 bases and J lost 2, with 7 bases in between. Germline CDR1 KGHSH, CDR2 LQKENI. In DNA form, the CDR3 reads TGTGCCAGCTCACCAGTAGGGACCTACAATGAGCAGTTCTTC. This translates into CASSPVGTYNEQFF.

This clonotype has a count of ten or more. The V gene is TRBV20-1, the J gene TRBJ1-4; 7 nucleotides match TRBD1. The length of the CDR3 is 13 residues. V was clipped by 3 bases and J by 6 bases; unmatched bases: 4. In germline, CDR1 is DFQATT, CDR2 SNEGSKA (reference sequence). The CDR3 is CSASFRGDEKLFF. The CDR3 nucleotides read TGCAGTGCTAGTTTCAGGGGGGATGAAAAACTGTTTTTT.

The V call is TRBV20-1, the J call TRBJ2-2, with D perhaps given as TRBD1 or TRBD2 (7 bases each). Germline lookup yields CDR1 DFQATT and CDR2 SNEGSKA (reference sequence). V was shortened by 0 bases and J by 4 bases, with 15 bases between the two germline ends. The CDR3 is 16 residues long. CDR3 in DNA: TGCAGTGCTAGAGATGGAGACAGGGAGGGCACCGGGGAGCTGTTTTTT. Protein product: CSARDGDREGTGELFF.

Ten or more counts support this clonotype. This CDR3 reads CSVALAGIGTGELFF. Here the CDR3 DNA reads TGCAGCGTTGCTCTAGCGGGGATTGGAACCGGGGAGCTGTTTTTT. The chain couples TRBV29-1 to TRBJ2-2; 9 positions agree with TRBD2. This CDR3 is built from 15 residues. V gave up 4 bases and J gave up 5 bases; unmatched junction bases: 8. Per the germline V gene, CDR1 is SQVTM and CDR2 is ANQGSEA.

This clonotype was seen many times. The chain carries TRBV20-1 and TRBJ2-3; 10 bases agree with TRBD2. The CDR3 is made up of 16 amino acids. From germline, CDR1 is DFQATT and CDR2 SNEGSKA (reference sequence). V shed 6 bases, J shed 6 bases, and the junction held 15 bases outside the gene matches. The CDR3 DNA is TGCAGTGCCCCATCCCGGCTAGCGGGAGTCCACGATACGCAGTATTTT. Translation: CSAPSRLAGVHDTQYF.

This clonotype appeared many times. J is TRBJ1-2 and V is TRBV12-3 or TRBV12-4; the D gene is possibly TRBD1 (5 bases). There are 13 residues in the CDR3. V lost 6 bases, J lost 8 bases, and 16 bases lay in between. CDR3 residues: CASSRGVLGGYTF. DNA for the CDR3: TGTGCCAGCAGCCGAGGGGTTCTCGGAGGCTACACCTTC.

This clonotype came up many times. The rearrangement joins TRBV5-1 to TRBJ2-1; 16 bases are shared with TRBD2. This CDR3 comprises 16 residues. Trimming took 3 bases from V and 8 from J; bases not matched to a gene: 5. Germline V CDR1 and CDR2: SGHRS, YFSETQ. CDR3 loop: CASSSGLAGGWDEQFF. Written as DNA, the CDR3 is TGCGCCAGCAGCTCGGGACTAGCGGGGGGGTGGGATGAGCAGTTCTTC.

In nucleotides, the CDR3 is TGTGCCAGCAGCCGGGACACACACAATGAGCAGTTCTTC. Its translation is CASSRDTHNEQFF. The rearrangement uses TRBV6-2 or TRBV6-3 and TRBJ2-1; a weak D match, TRBD1 (6 bases). Germline V gives CDR1 MNHEY, CDR2 SVGEGT. The V gene lost 6 bases and the J gene lost 5 bases, with 11 bases spanning the gap. CDR3 length: 13 residues.

A few counts support this clonotype. The J gene is TRBJ1-2, the V gene TRBV5-1, with 12 bases aligning to TRBD1. Looked up from germline, CDR1 is SGHRS and CDR2 is YFSETQ. The trim removed 5 bases at V and 6 bases at J, leaving 29 bases unmatched. This CDR3 has 22 residues. The CDR3 DNA reads TGCGCCAGCAGTTTCTTCGCATATCCGGGACAGGGGGCGCAGAACGGGTCGGATGGCTACACCTTC. Residues: CASSFFAYPGQGAQNGSDGYTF.

This clonotype was detected only a few times. This chain uses TRBV6-6 with TRBJ2-7, with D tentatively TRBD2 (6 bases). V was clipped by 2 bases and J by 7 bases, with 12 bases between them. Germline V gene lookup returns CDR1 MNHNY and CDR2 SVGAGI (reference sequence). The CDR3 loop spans 13 amino acids. CDR3 bases: TGTGCCAGCAGTTACCGACTAGTCTGGGAGCAGTACTTC. Translation gives CASSYRLVWEQYF.

V and J are TRBV4-2 and TRBJ2-1, with 9 bases identical to TRBD2. Germline loops: CDR1 LGHNA, CDR2 YNFKEQ. The J segment lost 4 bases and the V segment lost 2 bases, leaving 3 bases of the junction unmatched. This CDR3 comprises 15 residues. The CDR3 here is CASSQSTSGYNEQFF. In DNA, the CDR3 is TGTGCCAGCAGCCAATCGACTAGCGGTTACAATGAGCAGTTCTTC.